Shown below are 10 T cell receptor beta chains from a single sample sequenced in a study of preoperative IRX-2 immunotherapy in early breast cancer (dated by TCRdb to between 2017 and 2020). Reading the label with the study, this specimen's treatment or condition is: preoperative locoregional IRX-2 cytokine immunotherapy. Receptors were amplified or captured by the immunoSEQ multiplex PCR assay. This immuneACCESS table, as held by TCRdb, lists in-frame sequences with V and J called but not all clones. Of the missing ones, under half trace to an unresolved V gene in checked studies; the others have no known cause. For this sample there are around 30,000 clones; around 86% appear just once. The ten largest clones add up to approximately 2.7% of the sample. Sequenced material: lymph node tissue, taken from a patient treated with IRX-2 immunotherapy. All receptors derive from a human donor with breast cancer.

The chain joins TRBV14 to TRBJ1-2; D gene ambiguous. The CDR3 consists of 17 residues. Germline V gene lookup returns CDR1 SGHDN and CDR2 FVKESK. Trimming removed 1 base from V and 4 bases from J, with 19 bases in between. The DNA for the CDR3 is TGTGCCAGCAGCCAAGTTGGGATGGGGTCGGCTGGCTATGGCTACACCTTC. This gives the protein CASSQVGMGSAGYGYTF.

This chain uses TRBV18 with TRBJ1-3; unclear D gene. This CDR3 is 15 amino acids long. Germline V CDR1 and CDR2: KGHSH, LQKENI. V gave up 1 base and J gave up 4 bases, with 11 bases separating them. The CDR3: CASSPLTGEGNTIYF. In nucleotides, the CDR3 is TGTGCCAGCTCACCACTTACCGGAGAGGGAAACACCATATATTTT.

The CDR3 DNA reads TGTGCCAGCAGTTATGTGGCGGGCACTGAAGCTTTCTTT. As protein: CASSYVAGTEAFF. The chain couples TRBV6-8 to TRBJ1-1, with unresolved D. The ends were cut back, 3 bases at V and 4 bases at J, with 9 bases in the middle. Per the germline V gene, CDR1 is MNHGY and CDR2 is SAAAGT. This CDR3 comprises 13 residues.

The CDR3 DNA sequence: TGTGCCAGTACAACAGGGGGCTCAGGTACCGGGGAGCTGTTTTTT. Residues: CASTTGGSGTGELFF. V gene TRBV19 combines with J gene TRBJ2-2; TRBD1 aligns across 9 bases. CDR1 LNHDA and CDR2 SQIVND come from the germline V gene (reference sequence). The CDR3 is 15 amino acids. Trimming at V came to 7 bases and at J to 5 bases, leaving 8 bases not matched to a gene.

A note on this clone: A read error may account for a junction end that differs from germline. This chain links TRBV6-8 with TRBJ2-7; maybe TRBD1 (6 bases). CDR1 is MNHGY, CDR2 SAAAGT, per germline. This CDR3 region has 12 residues. The CDR3 coding sequence is TGTGCCATCAGTCAGGGGCTATACGAGCAGTACTTC. Translating it yields CAISQGLYEQYF.

J is TRBJ1-4 and V is TRBV16; perhaps TRBD1 as D (5 bases). Trimming cost V 0 bases and J 8 bases, with 13 bases left between them. Looked up from germline, CDR1 is KGHSY and CDR2 is FQNENV. The CDR3 is made up of 15 amino acids. The CDR3 reads CASSQSGLLGEKLFF. The CDR3 DNA sequence: TGTGCCAGCAGCCAATCGGGACTGCTGGGGGAAAAACTGTTTTTT.

This clone was observed a handful of times. CDR3 bases: TGTGCCTGGAGTGTCGACCACTCTGGGGCCAACGTCCTGACTTTC. Translation: CAWSVDHSGANVLTF. V and J are TRBV30 and TRBJ2-6; D is unresolved. This CDR3 is built from 15 residues. Germline V lookup: CDR1 GTSNPN, CDR2 SVGIG (reference sequence). Trimming pared 0 bases from V and 0 bases from J, leaving 6 bases between.

The chain carries TRBV15 and TRBJ2-6, with a possible D match to TRBD2 (5 bases). This CDR3 is 14 amino acids long. Germline V gene data show CDR1 as LNHNV and CDR2 as YYDKDF (reference sequence). Trimming shortened V by 6 bases and J by 1 base, and 7 bases separated the two germline ends. DNA of the CDR3: TGTGCCACCAGTGGGAGTTCTGGGGCCAACGTCCTGACTTTC. The encoded protein is CATSGSSGANVLTF.

This chain uses TRBV18 with TRBJ2-3; 7 bases map to TRBD2. CDR1 and CDR2 from the germline V gene are KGHSH and LQKENI. The ends lost 5 bases at V and 8 bases at J; junction bases unmatched: 7. The CDR3 runs 13 residues. The CDR3 nucleotides read TGTGCCAGCTCAGAGGGCGGGAGAGGTACGCAGTATTTT. As protein: CASSEGGRGTQYF.

As DNA, the CDR3 is TGTGCCAGCAGTTTACCGACAGACGCAGGTGGGGACGAAAAACTGTTTTTT. It codes for CASSLPTDAGGDEKLFF. The gene calls are TRBV6-8 and TRBJ1-4; TRBD1 might be the D (5 bases). Germline CDR1 is MNHGY and CDR2 is SAAAGT. CDR3 length: 17 residues. V gave up 4 bases and J gave up 8 bases, with 23 bases separating them.